Following are 18 T cell receptor beta chains from one sample sequenced in a study of T cells expressing NK-cell markers. Each CDR3 protein gets one entry in TCRdb, which reprocessed the 5' RACE reads and gives no DNA. Recorded for this sample: about 440,000 distinct CDR3 sequences. Sequencing was carried out using blood T cells: a sorted CD56 or NKG2C T cell subset, CD4+ or CD8+ T cells, or bulk PBMC T cells (not recorded which). Receptor source: a woman aged 18-70 years in good health.

The genes are TRBV6-5 and TRBJ1-1; TCRdb selects TRBD1, and the lack of DNA leaves this call unchecked. The length of the CDR3 is 15 residues. The germline V gene encodes CDR1 MNHEY and CDR2 SVGAGI. The CDR3 protein is CASSSALSMNTEAFF.

The chain is built from TRBV4-1 and TRBJ2-2. Germline V gene sequence: CDR1 MGHRA, CDR2 YSYEKL. The CDR3 covers 15 residues. CDR3 sequence: CASSQAILNTGELFF.

The chain's CDR3 is CASSFPMVGGGANTEAFF. The genes are TRBV27 and TRBJ1-1. The V gene's germline CDR1 is MNHEY and CDR2 SMNVEV (reference sequence). There are 18 residues in the CDR3.

The chain combines TRBV4-1 with TRBJ1-1. The CDR3 runs 16 residues. Germline V gene lookup returns CDR1 MGHRA and CDR2 YSYEKL. The CDR3 reads CASSQPGTAGAGKAFF.

CDR3: CASSFLPYNEQFF. The gene calls are TRBV12-3 or TRBV12-4 and TRBJ2-1. This CDR3 comprises 13 residues.

The chain combines TRBV12-3 or TRBV12-4 with TRBJ2-1; TCRdb indicates TRBD1, and absent DNA this call remains unverified. CDR3 length: 16 amino acids. CDR3 in amino acids: CASTSWAGRWVDEQFF.

The chain carries TRBV28 and TRBJ2-3; TCRdb selects TRBD1, and the lack of DNA leaves this call unchecked. CDR1 and CDR2 (germline): MDHEN, SYDVKM. The CDR3 spans 15 residues. CDR3 protein: CASSFGDRESDTQYF.

J is TRBJ2-7 and V is TRBV7-8; lacking DNA, the TRBD1 call made by TCRdb goes unchecked. CDR1 SGHVS and CDR2 FQNEAQ come from the germline V gene. The CDR3 covers 15 residues. The chain's CDR3 is CASSLGGSYSYEQYF.

The CDR3 sequence: CASSPTWTSTDTQYF. The genes are TRBV5-6 and TRBJ2-3. Germline V gives CDR1 SGHDT, CDR2 YYEEEE. The CDR3 is 15 residues long. Based on the CDR3 plus reference TRBV5-6 and TRBJ2-3, the full variable domain is DAGVTQSPTHLIKTRGQQVTLRCSPKSGHDTVSWYQQALGQGPQFIFQYYEEEERQRGNFPDRFSGHQFPNYSSELNVNALLLGDSALYLCASSPTWTSTDTQYFGPGTRLTVL.

This chain uses TRBV19 with TRBJ2-5; the TRBD1 assignment by TCRdb is unverifiable without DNA. This CDR3 contains 14 residues. Germline V CDR1 and CDR2: LNHDA, SQIVND (reference sequence). The CDR3 here is CASSILQGGETQYF.

CDR3 residues: CASSLGAGAGDEQFF. V usage is TRBV7-6 and J usage is TRBJ2-1; TCRdb's D call, TRBD1, is unchecked because there is no DNA. Per germline, CDR1 SGHVS and CDR2 FNYEAQ. CDR3 length: 15 residues.

This chain connects TRBV12-3 or TRBV12-4 to TRBJ2-1; no DNA is available, so the TRBD1 call from TCRdb remains unchecked. The CDR3 has 15 amino acids. CDR3 sequence: CASSLLGGTYNEQFF.

This rearrangement joins TRBV12-3 or TRBV12-4 to TRBJ1-2; TCRdb's D gene call, TRBD1, goes unchecked for lack of DNA. CDR3 length: 13 amino acids. The CDR3 loop is CASRPQGFYGYTF.

The chain is built from TRBV11-2 and TRBJ2-5; TCRdb's assignment of TRBD1 cannot be checked, as there is no DNA. Germline CDR1 SGHAT, CDR2 FQNNGV. The CDR3 loop spans 15 amino acids. This CDR3 is CASSPTINRQETQYF.

The rearrangement uses TRBV11-2 and TRBJ2-1; TCRdb's D call of TRBD2 is untestable without DNA. There are 16 residues in the CDR3. The germline V gene encodes CDR1 SGHAT and CDR2 FQNNGV. CDR3 protein: CASSPGTSGFYNEQFF.

This chain joins TRBV20-1 and TRBJ2-2; TCRdb outputs TRBD2, but without DNA this stays unchecked. The CDR3 is 16 amino acids. In germline, CDR1 is DFQATT, CDR2 SNEGSKA (reference sequence). The CDR3 loop is CSARDRVAGGRGELFF.

The chain recombines TRBV7-9 with TRBJ2-1; no DNA is available, so the TRBD2 call from TCRdb remains unchecked. From germline, CDR1 is SEHNR and CDR2 FQNEAQ (reference sequence). This CDR3 contains 14 residues. The CDR3 loop reads CASSPLDWYNEQFF.

The chain is built from TRBV18 and TRBJ2-3; no DNA is available, so the TRBD2 call from TCRdb remains unchecked. Looked up from germline, CDR1 is KGHSH and CDR2 is LQKENI. The CDR3 is 15 amino acids. This CDR3 is CASSLAGGWRDTQYF.